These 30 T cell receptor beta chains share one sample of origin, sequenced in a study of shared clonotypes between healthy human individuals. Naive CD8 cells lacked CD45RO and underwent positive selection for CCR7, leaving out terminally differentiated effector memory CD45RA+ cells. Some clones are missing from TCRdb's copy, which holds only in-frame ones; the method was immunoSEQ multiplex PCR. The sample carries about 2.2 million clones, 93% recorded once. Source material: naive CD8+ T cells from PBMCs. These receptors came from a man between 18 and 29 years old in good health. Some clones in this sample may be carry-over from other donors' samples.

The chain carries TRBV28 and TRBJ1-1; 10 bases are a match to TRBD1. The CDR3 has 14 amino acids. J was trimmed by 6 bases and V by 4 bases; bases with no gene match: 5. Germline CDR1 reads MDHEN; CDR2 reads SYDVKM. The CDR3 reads CASSSDRGRAEAFF. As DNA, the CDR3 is TGTGCCAGCAGTTCAGACAGGGGGCGGGCTGAAGCTTTCTTT.

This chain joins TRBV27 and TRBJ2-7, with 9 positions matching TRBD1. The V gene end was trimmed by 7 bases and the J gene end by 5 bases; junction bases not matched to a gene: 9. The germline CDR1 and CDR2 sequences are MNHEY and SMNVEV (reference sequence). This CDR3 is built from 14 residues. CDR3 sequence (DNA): TGTGCCAGCACCCGGACAGGGGCACCCCACGAGCAGTACTTC. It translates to CASTRTGAPHEQYF.

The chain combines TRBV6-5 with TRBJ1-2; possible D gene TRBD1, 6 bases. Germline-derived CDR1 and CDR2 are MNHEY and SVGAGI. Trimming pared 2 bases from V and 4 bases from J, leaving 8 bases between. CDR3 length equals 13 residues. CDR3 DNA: TGTGCCAGCAGTTACGGGGGCCTCTATGGCTACACCTTC. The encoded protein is CASSYGGLYGYTF.

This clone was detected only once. DNA of the CDR3: TGCGCCAGCAGCCAAGAAGGGCGGAATCGCAAGGCTTATAGCAATCAGCCCCAGCATTTT. This encodes CASSQEGRNRKAYSNQPQHF. V and J are TRBV4-1 and TRBJ1-5; D is ambiguous. The CDR3 is 20 residues long. V dropped 0 bases and J dropped 0 bases, with 21 bases sitting between them. Germline CDR1 MGHRA, CDR2 YSYEKL.

DNA for the CDR3: TGTGCCAGCAGGTGGACTAGCGGGAGCACAGATACGCAGTATTTT. It codes for CASRWTSGSTDTQYF. The chain links TRBV7-8 to TRBJ2-3, with 11 bases identical to TRBD2. Looked up from germline, CDR1 is SGHVS and CDR2 is FQNEAQ. V was pared by 6 bases and J by 0 bases, with 2 bases of the junction left unmatched. This CDR3 has 15 amino acids.

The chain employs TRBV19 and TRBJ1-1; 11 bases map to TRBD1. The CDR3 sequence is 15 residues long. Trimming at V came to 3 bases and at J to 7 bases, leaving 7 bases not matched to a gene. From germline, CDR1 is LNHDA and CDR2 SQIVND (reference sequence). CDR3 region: CASSIGQGARIEAFF. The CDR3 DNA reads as TGTGCCAGTAGTATCGGACAGGGGGCAAGAATTGAAGCTTTCTTT.

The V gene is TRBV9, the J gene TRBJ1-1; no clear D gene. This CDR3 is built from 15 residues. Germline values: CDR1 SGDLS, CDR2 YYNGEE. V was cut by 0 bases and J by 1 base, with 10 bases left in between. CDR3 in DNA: TGTGCCAGCAGCGTAGTTCTGGGGAAGAACACTGAAGCTTTCTTT. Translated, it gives CASSVVLGKNTEAFF.

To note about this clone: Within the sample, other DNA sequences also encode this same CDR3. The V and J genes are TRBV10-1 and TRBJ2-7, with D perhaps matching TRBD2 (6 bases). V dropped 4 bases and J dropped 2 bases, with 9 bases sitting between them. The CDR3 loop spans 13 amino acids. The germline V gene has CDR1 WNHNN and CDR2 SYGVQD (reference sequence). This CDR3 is CASSVGSTYEQYF. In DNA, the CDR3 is TGCGCCAGCAGTGTCGGGAGCACCTACGAGCAGTACTTC.

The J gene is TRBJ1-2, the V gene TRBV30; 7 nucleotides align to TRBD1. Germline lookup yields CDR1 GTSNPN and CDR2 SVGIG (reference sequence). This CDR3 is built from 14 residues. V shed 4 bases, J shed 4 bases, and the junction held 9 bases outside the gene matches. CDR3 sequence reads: CAWNPDRRSYGYTF. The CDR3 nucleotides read TGTGCCTGGAACCCGGACAGGAGGTCCTATGGCTACACCTTC.

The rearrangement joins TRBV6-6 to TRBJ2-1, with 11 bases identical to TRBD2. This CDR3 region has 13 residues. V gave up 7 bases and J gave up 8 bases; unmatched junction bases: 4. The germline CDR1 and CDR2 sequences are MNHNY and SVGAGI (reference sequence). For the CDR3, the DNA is TGTGCCAGCACCCCACTAGCGGGAGATGAGCAGTTCTTC. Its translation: CASTPLAGDEQFF.

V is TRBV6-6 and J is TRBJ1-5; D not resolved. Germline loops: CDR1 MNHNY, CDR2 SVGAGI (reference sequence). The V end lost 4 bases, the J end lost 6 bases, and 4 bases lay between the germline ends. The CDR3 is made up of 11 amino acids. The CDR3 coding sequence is TGTGCCAGCAGTTTTGCTCAGCCCCAGCATTTT. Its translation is CASSFAQPQHF.

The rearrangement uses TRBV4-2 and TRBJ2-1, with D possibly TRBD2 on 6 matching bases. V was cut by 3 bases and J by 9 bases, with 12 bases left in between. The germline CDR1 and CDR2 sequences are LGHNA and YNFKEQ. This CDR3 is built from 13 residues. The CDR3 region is CASSHRDFGEQFF. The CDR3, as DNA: TGTGCCAGCAGCCACAGGGACTTTGGTGAGCAGTTCTTC.

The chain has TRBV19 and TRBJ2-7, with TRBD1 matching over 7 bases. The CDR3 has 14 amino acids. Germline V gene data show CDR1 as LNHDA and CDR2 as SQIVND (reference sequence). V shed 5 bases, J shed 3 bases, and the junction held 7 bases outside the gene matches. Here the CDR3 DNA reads TGTGCCAGTAGTTTTGGGACAGCACGCTACGAGCAGTACTTC. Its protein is CASSFGTARYEQYF. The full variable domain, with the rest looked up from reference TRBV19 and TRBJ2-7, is DGGITQSPKYLFRKEGQNVTLSCEQNLNHDAMYWYRQDPGQGLRLIYYSQIVNDFQKGDIAEGYSVSREKKESFPLTVTSAQKNPTAFYLCASSFGTARYEQYFGPGTRLTVT.

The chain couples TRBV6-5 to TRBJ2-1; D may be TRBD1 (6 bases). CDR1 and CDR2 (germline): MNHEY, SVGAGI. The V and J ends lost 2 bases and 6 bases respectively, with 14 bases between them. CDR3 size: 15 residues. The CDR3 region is CASSYLRTVGNEQFF. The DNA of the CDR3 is TGTGCCAGCAGTTACCTTCGGACAGTGGGCAATGAGCAGTTCTTC.

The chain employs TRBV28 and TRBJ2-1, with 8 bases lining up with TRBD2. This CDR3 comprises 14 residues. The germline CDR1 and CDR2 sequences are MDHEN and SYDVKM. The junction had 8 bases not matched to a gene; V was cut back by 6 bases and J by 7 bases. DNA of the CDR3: TGTGCCAGCAGAGAGCGGGGGCGGCTAAATGAGCAGTTCTTC. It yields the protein CASRERGRLNEQFF.

CDR3 region: CATSRDWQGEQFF. As DNA, the CDR3 is TGTGCCACCAGCAGAGATTGGCAGGGGGAGCAGTTCTTC. The V gene is TRBV15, the J gene TRBJ2-1; weak D call: TRBD1 (6 bases). This CDR3 region has 13 residues. Looked up from germline, CDR1 is LNHNV and CDR2 is YYDKDF (reference sequence). Trimming shortened V by 0 bases and J by 10 bases, and 10 bases separated the two germline ends.

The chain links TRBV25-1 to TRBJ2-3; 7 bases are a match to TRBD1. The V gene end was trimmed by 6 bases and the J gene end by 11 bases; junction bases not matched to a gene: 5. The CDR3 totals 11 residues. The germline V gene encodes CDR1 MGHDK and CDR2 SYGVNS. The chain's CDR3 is CASSPGTEQYF. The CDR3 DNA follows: TGTGCCAGCAGCCCCGGGACAGAGCAGTATTTT.

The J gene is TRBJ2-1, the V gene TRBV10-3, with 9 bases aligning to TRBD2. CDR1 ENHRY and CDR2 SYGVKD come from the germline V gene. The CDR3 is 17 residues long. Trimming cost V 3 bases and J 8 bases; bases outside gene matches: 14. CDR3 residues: CAISELLAGVSSDEQFF. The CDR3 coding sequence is TGTGCCATCAGTGAACTGTTAGCGGGAGTTAGTAGCGATGAGCAGTTCTTC.

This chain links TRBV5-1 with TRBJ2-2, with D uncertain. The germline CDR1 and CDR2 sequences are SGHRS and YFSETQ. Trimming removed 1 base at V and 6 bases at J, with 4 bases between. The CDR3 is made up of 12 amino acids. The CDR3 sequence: CASSLFPGELFF. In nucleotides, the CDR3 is TGCGCCAGCAGCTTGTTTCCCGGGGAGCTGTTTTTT.

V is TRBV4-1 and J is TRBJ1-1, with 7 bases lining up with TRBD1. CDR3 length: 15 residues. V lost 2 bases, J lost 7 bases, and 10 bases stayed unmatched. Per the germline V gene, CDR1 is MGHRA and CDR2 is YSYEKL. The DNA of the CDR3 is TGCGCCAGCAGCCAATTTGTGGAGCGACAGGGTGAAGCTTTCTTT. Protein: CASSQFVERQGEAFF.

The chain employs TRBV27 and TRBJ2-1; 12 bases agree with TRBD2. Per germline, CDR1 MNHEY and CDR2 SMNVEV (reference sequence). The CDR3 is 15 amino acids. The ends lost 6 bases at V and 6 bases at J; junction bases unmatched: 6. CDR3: CASSPGLAGLNEQFF. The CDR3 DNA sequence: TGTGCCAGCAGCCCGGGACTAGCGGGTCTCAATGAGCAGTTCTTC.

CDR3 region: CASSFPTRTDTQYF. As DNA, the CDR3 is TGTGCCAGCAGCTTTCCGACCCGCACAGATACGCAGTATTTT. The chain employs TRBV13 and TRBJ2-3; D gene unclear. Germline-derived CDR1 and CDR2 are PRHDT and FYEKMQ (reference sequence). Trimming shortened V by 3 bases and J by 1 base, and 8 bases separated the two germline ends. CDR3 length equals 14 residues.

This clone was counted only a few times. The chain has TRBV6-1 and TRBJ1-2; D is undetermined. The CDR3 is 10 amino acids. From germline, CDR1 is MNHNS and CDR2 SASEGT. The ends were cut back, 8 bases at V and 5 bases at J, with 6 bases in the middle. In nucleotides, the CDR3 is TGTGCCAGCGAAGGGTATGGCTACACCTTC. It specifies CASEGYGYTF.

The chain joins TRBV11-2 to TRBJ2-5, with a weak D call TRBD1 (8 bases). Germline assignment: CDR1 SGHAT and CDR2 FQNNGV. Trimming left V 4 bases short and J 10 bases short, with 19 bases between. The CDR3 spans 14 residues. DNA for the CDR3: TGTGCCAGCAGCTCTTCAGGGGGCGGGAGTGGCCAGTACTTC. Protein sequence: CASSSSGGGSGQYF.

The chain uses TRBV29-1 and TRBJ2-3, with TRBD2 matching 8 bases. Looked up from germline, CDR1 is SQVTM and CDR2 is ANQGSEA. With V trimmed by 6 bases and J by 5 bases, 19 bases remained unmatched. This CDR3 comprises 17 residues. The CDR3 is CSVGGDQQGSVRDTQYF. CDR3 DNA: TGCAGCGTCGGGGGGGATCAACAGGGTTCCGTAAGAGATACGCAGTATTTT.

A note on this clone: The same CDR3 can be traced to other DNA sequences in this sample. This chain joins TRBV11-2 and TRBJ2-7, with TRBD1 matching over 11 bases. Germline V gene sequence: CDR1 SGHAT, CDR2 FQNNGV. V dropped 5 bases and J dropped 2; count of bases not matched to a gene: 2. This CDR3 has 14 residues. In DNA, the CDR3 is TGTGCCAGCAGCCCGGGACAGGGGGCCTACGAGCAGTACTTC. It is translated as CASSPGQGAYEQYF.

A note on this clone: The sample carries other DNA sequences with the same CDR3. The CDR3 sequence is CASSIGGYQPQHF. DNA for the CDR3: TGTGCCAGTAGTATCGGAGGTTATCAGCCCCAGCATTTT. J is TRBJ1-5 and V is TRBV19; D uncertain. Trimming pared 3 bases from V and 5 bases from J, leaving 8 bases between. Germline values: CDR1 LNHDA, CDR2 SQIVND (reference sequence). The CDR3 length is 13 residues.

DNA of the CDR3: TGTGCCAGCAGTCCAGGGCCAGCAATCGCAACTAATGAAAAACTGTTTTTT. Its translation is CASSPGPAIATNEKLFF. The chain is built from TRBV28 and TRBJ1-4; TRBD1 might be the D (5 bases). CDR1 is MDHEN and CDR2 is SYDVKM in the germline V gene. Trimming stripped 5 bases from V and 0 bases from J, with 16 bases between. The CDR3 length is 17 residues.

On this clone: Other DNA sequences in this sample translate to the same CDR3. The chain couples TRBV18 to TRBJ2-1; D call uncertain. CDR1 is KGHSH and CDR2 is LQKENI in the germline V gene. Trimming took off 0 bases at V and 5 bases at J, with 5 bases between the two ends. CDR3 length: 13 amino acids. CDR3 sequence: CASSPPLDNEQFF. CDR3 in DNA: TGTGCCAGCTCACCACCGTTGGACAATGAGCAGTTCTTC.

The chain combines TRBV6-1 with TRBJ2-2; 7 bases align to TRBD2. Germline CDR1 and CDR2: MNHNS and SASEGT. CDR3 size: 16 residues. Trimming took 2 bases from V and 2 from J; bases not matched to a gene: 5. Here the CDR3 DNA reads TGTGCCAGCAGTGAACGGAGCGGGACCAACACCGGGGAGCTGTTTTTT. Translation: CASSERSGTNTGELFF.